These T cell receptor beta chains were read from a single sample in a study of blood T cell repertoires in COVID-19. Clones were sequenced by immunoSEQ multiplex PCR, and TCRdb holds only the in-frame ones, with some missing. The data contain 300,000 to 350,000 clones, approximately 85% of them seen just once; the ten biggest clones take up more than 2%. The sequenced material came from PBMCs or T cells enriched from blood (not recorded which). Receptors originate from a man aged 25-40 years who had recovered from COVID-19. Both conserved end residues are part of each CDR3. D genes are given only for firm matches. For some rows the clone size is stated as once, few or many, or as a class when expanded; others skip it.

abundance | d_gene | j_gene | len | v_gene | CDR3aa | CDR3nt
. | . | TRBJ2-3 | 15 | TRBV6-5 | CASSSRAHGTDTQYF | TGTGCCAGCAGTTCCCGAGCCCACGGCACAGATACGCAGTATTTT
. | . | TRBJ2-2 | 16 | TRBV3-1/TRBV3-2 | CASSPATGYLTGELFF | TGTGCCAGCAGCCCCGCTACGGGTTACCTTACCGGGGAGCTGTTTTTT
. | . | TRBJ1-1 | 15 | TRBV6-5 | CASSYDRPKNTEAFF | TGTGCCAGCAGTTACGACAGGCCGAAGAACACTGAAGCTTTCTTT
. | TRBD1 | TRBJ2-7 | 15 | TRBV5-5 | CASSPGQGAYVEQYF | TGTGCCAGCAGCCCCGGACAGGGGGCGTATGTCGAGCAGTACTTC
few | . | TRBJ2-5 | 15 | TRBV14 | CASSQVRRAAETQYF | TGTGCCAGCAGCCAAGTCCGGCGGGCGGCAGAGACCCAGTACTTC
. | . | TRBJ2-7 | 14 | TRBV30 | CAWNRGSTSYEQYF | TGTGCCTGGAACCGGGGTTCCACTTCCTACGAGCAGTACTTC
few | . | TRBJ1-2 | 15 | TRBV6-5 | CASSPAPDRPYGYTF | TGTGCCAGCAGTCCCGCCCCAGACAGGCCTTATGGCTACACCTTC
. | . | TRBJ1-2 | 12 | TRBV9 | CASSVRNYGYTF | TGTGCCAGCAGCGTACGGAACTATGGCTACACCTTC
once | TRBD2 | TRBJ2-1 | 16 | TRBV5-1 | CASSLAQSSGGGEQFF | TGCGCCAGCAGCTTGGCCCAGTCTAGCGGGGGAGGTGAGCAGTTCTTC
. | . | TRBJ2-5 | 16 | TRBV7-3 | CASSLGPTQAGETQYF | TGTGCCAGCAGCTTAGGGCCGACCCAAGCCGGCGAGACCCAGTACTTC
once | . | TRBJ1-3 | 14 | TRBV6-1 | CASSFQGRRNTIYF | TGTGCCAGCAGTTTTCAGGGGAGAAGAAACACCATATATTTT
. | . | TRBJ1-2 | 13 | TRBV9 | CASSREEGTGYTF | TGTGCCAGCAGCAGAGAGGAGGGGACTGGCTACACCTTC
. | TRBD1 | TRBJ2-7 | 11 | TRBV30 | CAWGQGTEQYF | TGTGCCTGGGGACAGGGGACCGAGCAGTACTTC
few | . | TRBJ1-5 | 15 | TRBV19 | CASSNRALSNQPQHF | TGTGCCAGTAGTAACCGAGCCCTTAGCAATCAGCCCCAGCATTTT
. | TRBD1 | TRBJ2-1 | 17 | TRBV18 | CASSRAGTGFSFNEQFF | TGTGCCAGCTCACGAGCCGGGACAGGGTTTAGTTTCAATGAGCAGTTCTTC
. | . | TRBJ2-3 | 15 | TRBV6-5 | CASSYDIDSADTQYF | TGTGCCAGCAGTTACGATATAGATTCGGCAGATACGCAGTATTTT
. | TRBD2 | TRBJ2-7 | 15 | TRBV27 | CASSLASGGSYEQYF | TGTGCCAGCAGTTTAGCCAGCGGGGGGTCCTACGAGCAGTACTTC
. | . | TRBJ2-3 | 16 | TRBV5-1 | CASSHGAYRPTDTQYF | TGCGCCAGCAGCCATGGGGCATATAGACCCACAGATACGCAGTATTTT